These 9 T cell receptor beta chains were all obtained from the same sample, sequenced in a study of shared clonotypes between healthy human individuals. Here immunoSEQ multiplex PCR was the method, and the copy in TCRdb shows in-frame clones only, minus some. The table records some 490,000 clones, roughly 80% of them present only once. Sequenced input: PBMCs. The origin of the receptors is a woman between 40 and 55 years old in good health. Some clones in this sample may be carry-over from other donors' samples.

The gene calls are TRBV5-4 and TRBJ1-1; 8 nucleotides line up with TRBD1. The V gene end was trimmed by 0 bases and the J gene end by 4 bases; junction bases not matched to a gene: 2. Germline V gives CDR1 SGHNT, CDR2 YYREEE (reference sequence). This CDR3 is built from 14 residues. The CDR3 DNA is TGTGCCAGCAGCTTGGGACAGGGGAGCACTGAAGCTTTCTTT. It translates to CASSLGQGSTEAFF.

In its sample, this clone was seen once. The chain joins TRBV9 to TRBJ2-5; 11 bases fit TRBD2. CDR3 length equals 17 residues. Germline trimming cut 0 bases from V and 5 bases from J; bases unmatched to any gene: 9. Germline values: CDR1 SGDLS, CDR2 YYNGEE. CDR3 DNA sequence: TGTGCCAGCAGCGTAGGAGGACTAGCGGGCACCTCCGAGACCCAGTACTTC. Its protein product is CASSVGGLAGTSETQYF.

This clone is a singleton in its sample. The CDR3 DNA reads TGTGCCAGCACTAAGTGGGAGACCCAGTACTTC. Translating it yields CASTKWETQYF. The V call is TRBV6-4, the J call TRBJ2-5; no firm D call. Trimming removed 7 bases at V and 5 bases at J, with 8 bases between. The CDR3 has 11 residues. Germline V gene data show CDR1 as MRHNA and CDR2 as SNTAGT.

The chain recombines TRBV18 with TRBJ1-4, with a possible D match to TRBD1 (5 bases). This CDR3 region has 15 residues. Germline V gene data show CDR1 as KGHSH and CDR2 as LQKENI. V was shortened by 3 bases and J by 1 base, with 9 bases between the two germline ends. Here the CDR3 DNA reads TGTGCCAGCTCACCCTCCAGGGTAACTAATGAAAAACTGTTTTTT. Its translation is CASSPSRVTNEKLFF. The variable domain in full, with the rest retrieved from reference TRBV18 and TRBJ1-4, is NAGVMQNPRHLVRRRGQEARLRCSPMKGHSHVYWYRQLPEEGLKFMVYLQKENIIDESGMPKERFSAEFPKEGPSILRIQQVVRGDSAAYFCASSPSRVTNEKLFFGSGTQLSVL.

The gene calls are TRBV7-8 and TRBJ1-1; D not certain. Between the trimmed V and J ends, which lost 1 base and 1 base, there was a span of 10 bases. The CDR3 is 15 amino acids. Germline V gene sequence: CDR1 SGHVS, CDR2 FQNEAQ. DNA of the CDR3: TGTGCCAGCAGCTTAGGGGCAGAAAGGAACACTGAAGCTTTCTTT. Its translation: CASSLGAERNTEAFF.

This chain connects TRBV7-2 to TRBJ2-3, with 8 nucleotides matching TRBD2. The CDR3 runs to 15 residues. The V gene's germline CDR1 is SGHTA and CDR2 FQGNSA. Losses at the gene ends were 5 bases for V and 1 base for J; bases not matched to a gene: 5. The CDR3 region has the DNA TGTGCCAGCAGCCTTGGACTAGCCCGCACAGATACGCAGTATTTT. Amino acid sequence: CASSLGLARTDTQYF.

The genes are TRBV30 and TRBJ1-3, with a possible D match to TRBD1 (6 bases). Germline V CDR1 and CDR2: GTSNPN, SVGIG (reference sequence). The CDR3 length is 14 residues. V was cut by 5 bases and J by 1 base, with 12 bases left in between. The CDR3 nucleotides are TGTGCCTGGGGTGAACAGGGATCTGGAAACACCATATATTTT. Encoded protein: CAWGEQGSGNTIYF.

This clone turned up a few times. This sequence joins TRBV5-4 and TRBJ2-7; 10 bases match TRBD1. The CDR3 runs 13 residues. Germline values: CDR1 SGHNT, CDR2 YYREEE (reference sequence). V lost 2 bases and J lost 7; bases outside the gene matches: 3. As DNA, the CDR3 is TGTGCCAGCAGCTTTGACAGGGGGCGGGAGCAGTACTTC. Its translation is CASSFDRGREQYF. Full variable domain (rest looked up from reference TRBV5-4 and TRBJ2-7): ETGVTQSPTHLIKTRGQQVTLRCSSQSGHNTVSWYQQALGQGPQFIFQYYREEENGRGNFPPRFSGLQFPNYSSELNVNALELDDSALYLCASSFDRGREQYFGPGTRLTVT.

The rearrangement joins TRBV11-2 to TRBJ2-7, with 7 bases aligning to TRBD2. J gave up 0 bases and V 6 bases, and 5 bases lay outside the gene matches. The CDR3 covers 14 residues. Germline CDR1 SGHAT, CDR2 FQNNGV. The CDR3 spells CASRWGGGSYEQYF. CDR3 DNA sequence: TGTGCCAGCAGGTGGGGCGGGGGCTCCTACGAGCAGTACTTC.